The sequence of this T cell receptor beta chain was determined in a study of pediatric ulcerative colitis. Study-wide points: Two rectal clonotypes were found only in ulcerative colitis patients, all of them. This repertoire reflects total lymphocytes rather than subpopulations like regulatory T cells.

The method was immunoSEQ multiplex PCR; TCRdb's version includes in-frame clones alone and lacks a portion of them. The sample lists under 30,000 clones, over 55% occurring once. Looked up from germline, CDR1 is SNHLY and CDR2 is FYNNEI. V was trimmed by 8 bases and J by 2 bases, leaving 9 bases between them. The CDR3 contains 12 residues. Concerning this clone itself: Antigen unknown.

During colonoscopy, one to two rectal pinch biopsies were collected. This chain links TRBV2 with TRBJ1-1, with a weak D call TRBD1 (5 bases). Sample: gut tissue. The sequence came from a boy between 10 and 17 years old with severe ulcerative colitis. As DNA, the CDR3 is TGTGCCAGCGAGGGACTAAACACTGAAGCTTTCTTT. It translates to CASEGLNTEAFF.